Ten or more counts support the clone carrying this TCR beta chain. The antigen is not known. The sequence runs out 3 residues before the end of the CDR3; the remainder is reconstructed from the germline J gene. Sequenced by immunoSEQ multiplex PCR; TCRdb stores in-frame clones only, minus some. The sample shows roughly 60,000 clones, none of them appearing just once. These data come from a study of T cell clonality in common variable immunodeficiency. Whole-study findings and limits: Fewer TCRbeta clones were shared among CVID subjects than controls. The cause of increased CVID clonality remains unclear without subpopulation sequencing. TCRbeta clonality was increased in CVID versus healthy controls. Fewer deletions and N-nucleotide insertions were reportedly seen in common variable immunodeficiency TCR beta sequences.

The germline gives CDR1 SGHRS, CDR2 YFSETQ. The junction had 15 bases not matched to a gene; V was cut back by 0 bases and J by 5 bases. This CDR3 contains 19 residues. Sequencing was carried out using peripheral blood mononuclear cells. The genes are TRBV5-1 and TRBJ2-2; 8 bases fit TRBD2. This TCR derives from a person aged 18 to 70 in good health. The sequenced part of the CDR3 DNA is TGCGCCAGCAGCTTGGTCAGGTCAAGCGGGAGTCTGGTAACCGGGGAG. The encoded protein is CASSLVRSSGSLVTGE. The whole CDR3 sequence is CASSLVRSSGSLVTGELFF. Full variable domain (rest looked up from reference TRBV5-1 and TRBJ2-2): KAGVTQTPRYLIKTRGQQVTLSCSPISGHRSVSWYQQTPGQGLQFLFEYFSETQRNKGNFPGRFSGRQFSNSRSEMNVSTLELGDSALYLCASSLVRSSGSLVTGELFFGEGSRLTVL.